A selection of T cell receptor beta chains follows, all from one sample in a study of blood T cell repertoires in COVID-19. Measured with immunoSEQ multiplex PCR; TCRdb has only the in-frame clones, and not every one. The top ten clones hold 1.4% to 1.5% of a sample with around 210,000 clones, 85% to 90% of them seen once. Material: peripheral blood. The receptor source for this set is a man younger than 35 with active or convalescent COVID-19. CDR3s include the opening cysteine and the closing phenylalanine or tryptophan. Each record gives: J gene, clone size, D gene, V gene, CDR3 protein, CDR3 DNA. The D gene is left open where the match is weak. Some rows have no size entry. The others give once, few or many, or a class for an expanded clone.

J gene: TRBJ1-1; clone size: once; D gene: .; V gene: TRBV7-2; CDR3 protein: CASSSGLGTFF; CDR3 DNA: TGTGCCAGCAGCTCCGGACTAGGGACTTTCTTT
J gene: TRBJ1-5; clone size: .; D gene: .; V gene: TRBV11-2; CDR3 protein: CASSLSPGLSQPQHF; CDR3 DNA: TGTGCCAGCAGCCTGTCACCGGGACTGAGTCAGCCCCAGCATTTT
J gene: TRBJ2-5; clone size: .; D gene: .; V gene: TRBV28; CDR3 protein: CASSLWGGQETQYF; CDR3 DNA: TGTGCCAGCAGTTTATGGGGAGGCCAAGAGACCCAGTACTTC
J gene: TRBJ1-1; clone size: .; D gene: .; V gene: TRBV15; CDR3 protein: CATSTRGAFF; CDR3 DNA: TGTGCCACCAGCACCCGAGGGGCTTTCTTT
J gene: TRBJ2-3; clone size: .; D gene: TRBD1; V gene: TRBV6-1; CDR3 protein: CASSERQGWGTDTQYF; CDR3 DNA: TGTGCCAGCAGTGAAAGACAGGGATGGGGCACAGATACGCAGTATTTT
J gene: TRBJ1-3; clone size: .; D gene: TRBD1; V gene: TRBV14; CDR3 protein: CASSNRGTASGNTIYF; CDR3 DNA: TGTGCCAGCAGCAACAGGGGGACAGCCTCTGGAAACACCATATATTTT
J gene: TRBJ2-1; clone size: .; D gene: TRBD2; V gene: TRBV4-1; CDR3 protein: CASSQEGLAGYNEQFF; CDR3 DNA: TGCGCCAGCAGCCAAGAGGGACTAGCGGGGTACAATGAGCAGTTCTTC
J gene: TRBJ2-7; clone size: few; D gene: .; V gene: TRBV28; CDR3 protein: CASSFGSGSYEQYF; CDR3 DNA: TGTGCCAGCAGTTTTGGCTCGGGCTCCTACGAGCAGTACTTC
J gene: TRBJ2-5; clone size: .; D gene: TRBD2; V gene: TRBV3-1/TRBV3-2; CDR3 protein: CASSSPGGWKETQYF; CDR3 DNA: TGTGCCAGCAGCTCACCGGGAGGGTGGAAAGAGACCCAGTACTTC
J gene: TRBJ1-3; clone size: .; D gene: .; V gene: TRBV7-8; CDR3 protein: CASSLALAGASGNTIYF; CDR3 DNA: TGTGCCAGCAGCTTAGCGCTAGCAGGAGCTTCTGGAAACACCATATATTTT
J gene: TRBJ1-1; clone size: .; D gene: TRBD1; V gene: TRBV30; CDR3 protein: CAWRRQGVGTEAFF; CDR3 DNA: TGTGCCTGGAGGCGACAGGGAGTCGGCACTGAAGCTTTCTTT
J gene: TRBJ1-3; clone size: .; D gene: .; V gene: TRBV27; CDR3 protein: CASSLAEPTTSGNTIYF; CDR3 DNA: TGTGCCAGCAGTTTAGCCGAACCTACCACCTCTGGAAACACCATATATTTT
J gene: TRBJ2-7; clone size: .; D gene: TRBD1; V gene: TRBV20-1; CDR3 protein: CSASQSTGIHEQYF; CDR3 DNA: TGCAGTGCTAGTCAATCGACAGGGATCCACGAGCAGTACTTC
J gene: TRBJ2-2; clone size: .; D gene: TRBD2; V gene: TRBV5-1; CDR3 protein: CASSLFGLAGGSNTGELFF; CDR3 DNA: TGCGCCAGCAGCCTGTTCGGACTAGCGGGAGGTTCGAACACCGGGGAGCTGTTTTTT
J gene: TRBJ2-4; clone size: .; D gene: .; V gene: TRBV7-8; CDR3 protein: CASSYPASQSLENIQYF; CDR3 DNA: TGTGCCAGCAGCTATCCGGCCTCACAGAGTCTTGAAAACATTCAGTACTTC
J gene: TRBJ1-6; clone size: .; D gene: .; V gene: TRBV6-4; CDR3 protein: CASSAVAGVNSPLHF; CDR3 DNA: TGTGCCAGCAGTGCGGTGGCAGGGGTTAATTCACCCCTCCACTTT
J gene: TRBJ1-1; clone size: once; D gene: .; V gene: TRBV5-4; CDR3 protein: CASSRELGANTEAFF; CDR3 DNA: TGTGCCAGCAGCCGAGAGCTGGGGGCGAACACTGAAGCTTTCTTT
J gene: TRBJ1-4; clone size: .; D gene: .; V gene: TRBV18; CDR3 protein: CASATQAGGFSVAEKLFF; CDR3 DNA: TGTGCCAGCGCAACCCAGGCGGGGGGATTTTCTGTGGCTGAAAAACTGTTTTTT
J gene: TRBJ1-5; clone size: .; D gene: .; V gene: TRBV20-1; CDR3 protein: CSASGERRGGRSNQPQHF; CDR3 DNA: TGCAGTGCTAGTGGGGAAAGACGGGGTGGAAGGAGCAATCAGCCCCAGCATTTT
J gene: TRBJ1-2; clone size: .; D gene: .; V gene: TRBV11-2; CDR3 protein: CASSPRRGSDDGYTF; CDR3 DNA: TGTGCCAGCAGTCCCCGAAGGGGCTCGGATGATGGCTACACCTTC
J gene: TRBJ1-5; clone size: .; D gene: .; V gene: TRBV19; CDR3 protein: CASSIAGVGGQPQHF; CDR3 DNA: TGTGCCAGTAGTATAGCCGGAGTAGGAGGTCAGCCCCAGCATTTT
J gene: TRBJ1-6; clone size: .; D gene: .; V gene: TRBV27; CDR3 protein: CASSPRTDNSPLHF; CDR3 DNA: TGTGCCAGCAGTCCCCGGACAGATAATTCACCCCTCCACTTT
J gene: TRBJ2-3; clone size: .; D gene: TRBD2; V gene: TRBV19; CDR3 protein: CASSIFGLAGGPGADTQYF; CDR3 DNA: TGTGCCAGTAGTATATTTGGGCTAGCGGGAGGGCCTGGGGCAGATACGCAGTATTTT
J gene: TRBJ2-2; clone size: .; D gene: TRBD2; V gene: TRBV28; CDR3 protein: CASRGLAGYHGELFF; CDR3 DNA: TGTGCCAGCAGGGGACTAGCGGGATACCACGGGGAGCTGTTTTTT
J gene: TRBJ1-2; clone size: .; D gene: .; V gene: TRBV10-2; CDR3 protein: CASSSSGILGGYTF; CDR3 DNA: TGCGCCAGCAGTTCCTCAGGGATACTGGGGGGCTACACCTTC
J gene: TRBJ1-6; clone size: .; D gene: .; V gene: TRBV12-3/TRBV12-4; CDR3 protein: CASAATDSPLHF; CDR3 DNA: TGTGCCAGCGCTGCTACAGATTCACCCCTCCACTTT
J gene: TRBJ2-1; clone size: .; D gene: .; V gene: TRBV9; CDR3 protein: CASSVAGYEQFF; CDR3 DNA: TGTGCCAGCAGCGTAGCAGGTTATGAGCAGTTCTTC
J gene: TRBJ2-1; clone size: once; D gene: TRBD2; V gene: TRBV19; CDR3 protein: CASRTSGRQFF; CDR3 DNA: TGTGCCAGCAGGACGAGCGGGAGGCAGTTCTTC
J gene: TRBJ1-2; clone size: .; D gene: .; V gene: TRBV18; CDR3 protein: CASTRANYGYTF; CDR3 DNA: TGTGCCAGCACCCGCGCGAACTATGGCTACACCTTC
J gene: TRBJ2-7; clone size: .; D gene: .; V gene: TRBV28; CDR3 protein: CASSLEAGSYEQYF; CDR3 DNA: TGTGCCAGCAGTTTAGAGGCCGGATCCTACGAGCAGTACTTC
J gene: TRBJ1-4; clone size: .; D gene: .; V gene: TRBV7-6; CDR3 protein: CASSLGGREKLFF; CDR3 DNA: TGTGCCAGCAGCTTAGGAGGCCGTGAAAAACTGTTTTTT
J gene: TRBJ2-2; clone size: .; D gene: TRBD2; V gene: TRBV2; CDR3 protein: CASGTTPNTGELFF; CDR3 DNA: TGTGCCAGCGGGACTACCCCTAACACCGGGGAGCTGTTTTTT
J gene: TRBJ2-1; clone size: few; D gene: .; V gene: TRBV7-2; CDR3 protein: CASSSNSYNEQFF; CDR3 DNA: TGTGCCAGCAGCTCCAATTCCTACAATGAGCAGTTCTTC
J gene: TRBJ1-4; clone size: .; D gene: .; V gene: TRBV7-9; CDR3 protein: CASSLRATNEKLFF; CDR3 DNA: TGTGCCAGCAGCTTACGAGCAACTAATGAAAAACTGTTTTTT
J gene: TRBJ2-7; clone size: .; D gene: TRBD1; V gene: TRBV5-8; CDR3 protein: CASSQTGSNYEQYF; CDR3 DNA: TGTGCCAGCAGCCAGACAGGGAGCAATTACGAGCAGTACTTC
J gene: TRBJ2-6; clone size: .; D gene: TRBD1; V gene: TRBV13; CDR3 protein: CASSLYGQGATGANVLTF; CDR3 DNA: TGTGCCAGCAGCTTATATGGACAGGGGGCGACTGGGGCCAACGTCCTGACTTTC
J gene: TRBJ2-7; clone size: .; D gene: TRBD2; V gene: TRBV30; CDR3 protein: CAWSDLGTSGSYEQYF; CDR3 DNA: TGTGCCTGGAGTGACCTCGGGACTAGCGGCTCCTACGAGCAGTACTTC
J gene: TRBJ2-7; clone size: .; D gene: TRBD2; V gene: TRBV7-3; CDR3 protein: CASSFLAAPSYEQYF; CDR3 DNA: TGTGCCAGCAGCTTCCTAGCGGCGCCCTCCTACGAGCAGTACTTC
J gene: TRBJ1-6; clone size: .; D gene: TRBD1; V gene: TRBV19; CDR3 protein: CASKVETGGASPLHF; CDR3 DNA: TGTGCCAGTAAGGTTGAGACAGGGGGAGCTTCACCCCTCCACTTT
J gene: TRBJ1-4; clone size: .; D gene: .; V gene: TRBV5-1; CDR3 protein: CASSLAGANEKLFF; CDR3 DNA: TGCGCCAGCAGCTTGGCAGGGGCCAATGAAAAACTGTTTTTT
J gene: TRBJ2-5; clone size: once; D gene: .; V gene: TRBV2; CDR3 protein: CASSEVRGSQETQYF; CDR3 DNA: TGTGCCAGCAGTGAAGTTAGAGGGTCCCAAGAGACCCAGTACTTC
J gene: TRBJ1-2; clone size: .; D gene: .; V gene: TRBV5-4; CDR3 protein: CASSLEPGIYGYTF; CDR3 DNA: TGTGCCAGCAGCTTGGAGCCGGGAATCTATGGCTACACCTTC
J gene: TRBJ1-2; clone size: .; D gene: TRBD1; V gene: TRBV4-1; CDR3 protein: CASSRGWGTEIYGYTF; CDR3 DNA: TGCGCCAGCAGCCGCGGCTGGGGGACAGAGATATATGGCTACACCTTC